The clone carrying this TCR beta chain was counted ten times or more. The target antigen is unknown. V dropped 0 bases and J dropped 6; count of bases not matched to a gene: 13. In germline, CDR1 is LNHDA, CDR2 SQIVND (reference sequence). The CDR3 spans 17 residues. RNA transcripts gave rise to amplified TCR beta CDR3 regions. The TCR CDR3 first-round RT-PCR relied on the HTBI primer set. A single record per CDR3 protein comes from TCRdb applying MiXCR to the multiplex PCR reads. This sample has 700,000 to 950,000 distinct CDR3 sequences, with 35% found just once. This entry is derived from a study of T cells in Graves' hyperthyroidism and ophthalmopathy. Study results and caveats: In simple terms, a model built on 13 V-J features told ophthalmopathy apart from stable hyperthyroidism.

The sequencing sample was made of blood. This sequence joins TRBV19 and TRBJ1-2, with 7 bases matching TRBD1. The source of this sequence is a woman in her thirties or forties with Graves' hyperthyroidism. CDR3 in amino acids: CASSIEQGSLFVDGYTF. Written as DNA, the CDR3 is TGTGCCAGTAGTATAGAACAGGGGAGCCTTTTTGTCGATGGCTACACCTTC.